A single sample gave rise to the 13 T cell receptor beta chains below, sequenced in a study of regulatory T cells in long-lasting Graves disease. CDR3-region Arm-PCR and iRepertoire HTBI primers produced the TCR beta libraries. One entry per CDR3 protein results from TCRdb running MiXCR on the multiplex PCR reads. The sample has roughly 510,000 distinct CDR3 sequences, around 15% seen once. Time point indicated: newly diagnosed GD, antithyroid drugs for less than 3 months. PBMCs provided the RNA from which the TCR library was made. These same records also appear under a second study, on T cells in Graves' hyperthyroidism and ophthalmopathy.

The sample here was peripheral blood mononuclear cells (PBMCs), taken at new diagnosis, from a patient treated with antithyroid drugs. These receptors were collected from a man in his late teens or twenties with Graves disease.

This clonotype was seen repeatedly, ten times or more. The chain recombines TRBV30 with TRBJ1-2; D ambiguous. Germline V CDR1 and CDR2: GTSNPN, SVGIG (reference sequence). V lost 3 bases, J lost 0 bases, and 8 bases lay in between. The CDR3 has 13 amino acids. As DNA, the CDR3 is TGTGCCTGGAGGTATCAGGCTAACTATGGCTACACCTTC. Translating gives CAWRYQANYGYTF.

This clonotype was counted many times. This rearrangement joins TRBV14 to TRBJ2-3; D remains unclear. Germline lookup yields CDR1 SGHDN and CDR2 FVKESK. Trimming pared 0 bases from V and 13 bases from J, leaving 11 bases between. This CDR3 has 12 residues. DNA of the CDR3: TGTGCCAGCAGCCAAGAGGTACTCTCGAAGTATTTT. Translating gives CASSQEVLSKYF.

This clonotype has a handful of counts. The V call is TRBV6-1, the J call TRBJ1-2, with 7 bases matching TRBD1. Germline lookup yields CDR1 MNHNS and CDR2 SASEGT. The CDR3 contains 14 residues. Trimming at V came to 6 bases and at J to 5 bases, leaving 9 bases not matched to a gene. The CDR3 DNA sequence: TGTGCCAGCAGCGGGACAGCAGAGGCGTATGGCTACACCTTC. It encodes CASSGTAEAYGYTF.

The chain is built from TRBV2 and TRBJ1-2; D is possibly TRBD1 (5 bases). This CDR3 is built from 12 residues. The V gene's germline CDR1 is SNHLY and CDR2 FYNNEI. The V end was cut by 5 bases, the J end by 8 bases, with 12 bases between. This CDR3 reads CASSRDSVGYTF. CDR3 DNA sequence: TGTGCCAGCAGTCGGGACTCTGTGGGCTACACCTTC.

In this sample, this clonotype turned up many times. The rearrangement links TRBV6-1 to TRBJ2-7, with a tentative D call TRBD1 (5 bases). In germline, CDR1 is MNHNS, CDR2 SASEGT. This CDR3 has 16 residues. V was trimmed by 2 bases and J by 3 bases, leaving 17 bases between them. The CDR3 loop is CASSENTGIGYYEQYF. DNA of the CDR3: TGTGCCAGCAGTGAAAACACAGGAATTGGATACTACGAGCAGTACTTC.

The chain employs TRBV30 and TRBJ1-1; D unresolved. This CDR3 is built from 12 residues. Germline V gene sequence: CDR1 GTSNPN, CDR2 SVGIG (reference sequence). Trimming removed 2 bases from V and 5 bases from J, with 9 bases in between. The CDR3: CAWSPSRTEAFF. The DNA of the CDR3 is TGTGCCTGGAGTCCCAGCAGAACTGAAGCTTTCTTT.

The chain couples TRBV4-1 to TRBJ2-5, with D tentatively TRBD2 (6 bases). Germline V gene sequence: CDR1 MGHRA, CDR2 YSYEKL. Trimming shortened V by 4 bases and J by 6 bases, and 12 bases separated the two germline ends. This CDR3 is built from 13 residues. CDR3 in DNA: TGCGCCAGCAGCCCTCCGGGGGTCAAGACCCAGTACTTC. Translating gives CASSPPGVKTQYF.

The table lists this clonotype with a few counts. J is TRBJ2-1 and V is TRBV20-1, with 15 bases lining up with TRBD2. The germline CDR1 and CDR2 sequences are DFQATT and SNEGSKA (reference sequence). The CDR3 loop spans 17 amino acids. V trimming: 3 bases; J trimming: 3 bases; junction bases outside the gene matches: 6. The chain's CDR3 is CSARGLAGGQDYNEQFF. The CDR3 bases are TGCAGTGCTAGGGGACTAGCGGGAGGACAGGACTACAATGAGCAGTTCTTC.

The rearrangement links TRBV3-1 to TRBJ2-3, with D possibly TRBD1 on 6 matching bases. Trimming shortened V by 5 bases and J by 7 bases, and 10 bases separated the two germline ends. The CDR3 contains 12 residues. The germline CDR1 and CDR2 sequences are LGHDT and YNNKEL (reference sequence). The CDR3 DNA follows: TGTGCCAGCAGCGAGGGACAAAATACGCAGTATTTT. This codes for CASSEGQNTQYF.

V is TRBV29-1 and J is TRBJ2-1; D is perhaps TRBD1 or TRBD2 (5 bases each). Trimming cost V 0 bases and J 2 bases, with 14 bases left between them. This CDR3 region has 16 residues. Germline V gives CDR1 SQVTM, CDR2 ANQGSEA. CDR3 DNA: TGCAGCGTTGAAGACTCCGGGACCTACGCCTACAATGAGCAGTTCTTC. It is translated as CSVEDSGTYAYNEQFF.

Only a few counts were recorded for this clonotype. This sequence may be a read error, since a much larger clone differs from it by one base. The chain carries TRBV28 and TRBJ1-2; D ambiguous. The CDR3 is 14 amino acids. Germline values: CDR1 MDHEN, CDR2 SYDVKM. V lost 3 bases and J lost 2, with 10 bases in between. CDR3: CASSFRVPNYGYTF. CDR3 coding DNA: TGTGCCAGCAGTTTTAGGGTTCCCAACTATGGCTACACCTTC.

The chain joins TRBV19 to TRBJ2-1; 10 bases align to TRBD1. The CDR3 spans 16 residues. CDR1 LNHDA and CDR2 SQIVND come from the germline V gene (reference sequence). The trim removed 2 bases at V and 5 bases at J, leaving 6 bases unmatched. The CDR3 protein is CASSIYRTGGNNEQFF. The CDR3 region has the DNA TGTGCCAGTAGTATATATAGGACAGGGGGTAACAATGAGCAGTTCTTC.

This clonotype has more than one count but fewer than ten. CDR3 nucleotide sequence: TGTGCCAGCAGGGAAGGGAGGGTCTACGAGCAGTACTTC. Protein product: CASREGRVYEQYF. The chain joins TRBV12-3 or TRBV12-4 to TRBJ2-7; 7 nucleotides match TRBD2. Trimming took 6 bases from V and 3 from J; bases not matched to a gene: 5. This CDR3 is built from 13 residues.